This is a list of T cell receptor beta chains from one sample in a study of shared clonotypes between healthy human individuals. Some clones are missing from TCRdb's copy, which holds only in-frame ones; the method was immunoSEQ multiplex PCR. The sample records roughly 640,000 clones, 74% being singletons. Sequenced material: memory CD4+ T cells sorted from blood. The source of these receptors is a woman in her twenties or thirties in good health. CDR3s include the opening cysteine and the closing phenylalanine or tryptophan. D genes are given only for firm matches. Size tells how often a clone was seen (once, few, many) or the class of an expanded clone, and some rows leave it out.

j_gene	abundance	v_gene	d_gene	len	CDR3nt	CDR3aa
TRBJ1-2	few	TRBV2	.	13	TGTGCCAGCAGTATCCGGACAGCCGAGGGCTACACCTTC	CASSIRTAEGYTF
TRBJ2-3	.	TRBV10-3	TRBD2	14	TGTGCCATCAGTTATCTAGCGGGAGCGGATACGCAGTATTTT	CAISYLAGADTQYF
TRBJ1-3	.	TRBV14	.	13	TGTGCCAGCAGCCAAGTTCGTGGAAACACCATATATTTT	CASSQVRGNTIYF
TRBJ1-1	.	TRBV28	.	16	TGTGCCAGCAGTCCTACTCTTGGGACTCCGAACACTGAAGCTTTCTTT	CASSPTLGTPNTEAFF
TRBJ1-1	.	TRBV5-1	.	14	TGCGCCAGCAGCTTTTACATCATGAACACTGAAGCTTTCTTT	CASSFYIMNTEAFF
TRBJ2-7	.	TRBV5-1	.	14	TGCGCCAGCAGCTTCCGCGGGGAAACCTACGAGCAGTACTTC	CASSFRGETYEQYF
TRBJ1-4	once	TRBV2	.	15	TGTGCCAGCAGTGAAGCCGGGATCGTTTATGAAAAACTGTTTTTT	CASSEAGIVYEKLFF
TRBJ2-5	.	TRBV5-4	.	17	TGTGCCAGCAGCCAAGGGGGCGGGACCAAGGGGGTGGAGACCCAGTACTTC	CASSQGGGTKGVETQYF
TRBJ2-7	.	TRBV7-2	TRBD2	14	TGTGCCAGCAACCCTCAGCGGGACTCCTACGAGCAGTACTTC	CASNPQRDSYEQYF
TRBJ1-2	.	TRBV28	.	14	TGTGCCAGTTGCCCTGGTGGGACTAACTATGGCTACACCTTC	CASCPGGTNYGYTF
TRBJ2-6	.	TRBV18	.	15	TGTGCCAGCTCGCAACAGGGAACTGGGGCCAACGTCCTGACTTTC	CASSQQGTGANVLTF
TRBJ1-5	few	TRBV27	TRBD1	15	TGTGCCAGCAGACCACTCGACAGGGTAGTTCAGCCCCAGCATTTT	CASRPLDRVVQPQHF
TRBJ2-3	.	TRBV5-6	.	16	TGTGCCAGCAGCTTTTTTTCGGGACAAATAACAGATACGCAGTATTTT	CASSFFSGQITDTQYF
TRBJ2-5	.	TRBV2	TRBD1	13	TGTGCCAGCAGCACAGGGGAGTGGGAGACCCAGTACTTC	CASSTGEWETQYF
TRBJ1-5	.	TRBV2	.	13	TGTGCCAGCAGTGATATAGCTCGGGGGCCCCAGCATTTT	CASSDIARGPQHF
TRBJ2-3	.	TRBV5-1	.	16	TGCGCCAGCAGCTTGAGGGTGGGTTACCGCACAGATACGCAGTATTTT	CASSLRVGYRTDTQYF
TRBJ1-2	.	TRBV5-1	.	14	TGCGCCAGCAGCTTGCCTCAGGCGGGGAGCGACTACACCTTC	CASSLPQAGSDYTF
TRBJ1-4	.	TRBV11-2	.	12	TGTGCCAGCAGCCTTGTCGTCGAAAAACTGTTTTTT	CASSLVVEKLFF
TRBJ2-5	.	TRBV7-9	.	14	TGTGCCAGCAGCTTAGCTACTAGTCGTGAGACCCAGTACTTC	CASSLATSRETQYF
TRBJ2-1	.	TRBV15	TRBD2	15	TGTGCCACCAGCAGAGGGACTAGCGGGAACAATGAGCAGTTCTTC	CATSRGTSGNNEQFF
TRBJ2-1	.	TRBV5-5	TRBD2	12	TGTGCCAGCATTCGGGGAGGGAATGAGCAGTTCTTC	CASIRGGNEQFF
TRBJ2-7	.	TRBV6-5	.	14	TGTGCCAGCAGTTACTCGAAGGACAGCTACGAGCAGTACTTC	CASSYSKDSYEQYF
TRBJ1-1	.	TRBV6-5	.	13	TGTGCCAGCAGCCCGCGGGGGAGAACTGAAGCTTTCTTT	CASSPRGRTEAFF
TRBJ2-7	.	TRBV27	TRBD2	14	TGTGCCAGCACCCCACTAGCGGGAGTATACGAGCAGTACTTC	CASTPLAGVYEQYF
TRBJ2-1	few	TRBV5-1	.	14	TGCGCCAGCAGGGGTGGGTCATGGAGCGATGAGCAGTTCTTC	CASRGGSWSDEQFF
TRBJ2-5	.	TRBV7-9	.	14	TGTGCCAGCAGGCGGACTGGGCCTCAAGAGACCCAGTACTTC	CASRRTGPQETQYF
TRBJ2-2	.	TRBV14	.	16	TGTGCCAGCAGCCTCGCCCGGGATCTCTACCGCGGGGAGCTGTTTTTT	CASSLARDLYRGELFF
TRBJ2-2	.	TRBV11-3	.	14	TGTGCCAGCAGCTTACAGGGACCCACCGGGGAGCTGTTTTTT	CASSLQGPTGELFF
TRBJ2-3	.	TRBV5-1	.	15	TGCGCCAGCAGCCCCTCGACCGTAAGCACAGATACGCAGTATTTT	CASSPSTVSTDTQYF
TRBJ1-1	.	TRBV10-1	.	14	TGCGCCAGCAGTGTTGGACGGATGAACACTGAAGCTTTCTTT	CASSVGRMNTEAFF
TRBJ2-1	.	TRBV7-9	TRBD1	16	TGTGCCAGCAGCGCCAACCGCAGGGGGCAAATCAATGAGCAGTTCTTC	CASSANRRGQINEQFF
TRBJ1-2	.	TRBV6-1	TRBD1	14	TGTGCCAGCATTAGGACAGGGCCTGACTATGGCTACACCTTC	CASIRTGPDYGYTF
TRBJ2-1	.	TRBV9	TRBD2	20	TGTGCCAGCAGCGTAAACCCGGGACACCAACAACTAGCGGGAGCCAATGAGCAGTTCTTC	CASSVNPGHQQLAGANEQFF